What follows describes a single T cell receptor (beta chain). The data were produced by immunoSEQ multiplex PCR, yet TCRdb's version contains in-frame clones alone and is incomplete. The sample carries under 20,000 clones, roughly nine tenths recorded once. This sample was taken from a study of T cells in localized non-small cell lung cancer. This sequence was found in a woman aged 35-75 years with stage I lung adenocarcinoma. The sequencing used peripheral blood, collected before any cancer treatment.

CDR3 bases: TGTGCCAGCCAACAGGGGACTGGCAATCAGCCCCAGCATTTT. Translation: CASQQGTGNQPQHF. The J gene is TRBJ1-5, the V gene TRBV2; 7 nucleotides match TRBD1. The V and J ends lost 8 bases and 2 bases, in that order; junction bases with no gene match: 6. Per the germline V gene, CDR1 is SNHLY and CDR2 is FYNNEI. This CDR3 has 14 amino acids.